These 14 T cell receptor beta chains share one sample of origin, sequenced in a study of T cells in tumors after PD-1 blockade. TCRdb's copy holds only in-frame clones and misses some; the assay was immunoSEQ multiplex PCR. The sample yields about 33,000 clones, more than 70% seen once. The specimen comprised PBMCs, sampled before anti-PD-1 treatment. The receptor source for this set is a human donor with basal cell carcinoma.

The gene calls are TRBV28 and TRBJ1-2, with TRBD1 identical over 9 bases. There are 15 residues in the CDR3. J gave up 6 bases and V 6 bases, and 11 bases lay outside the gene matches. Germline assignment: CDR1 MDHEN and CDR2 SYDVKM. In nucleotides, the CDR3 is TGTGCCAGCAGGGCCAACCGGGACAGGGACCATGGCTACACCTTC. Translation: CASRANRDRDHGYTF.

The V call is TRBV14, the J call TRBJ1-2; D gene ambiguous. The ends were cut back, 4 bases at V and 8 bases at J, with 23 bases in the middle. From germline, CDR1 is SGHDN and CDR2 FVKESK. The CDR3 totals 16 residues. DNA for the CDR3: TGTGCCAGCAGCCTCCAGGCCTACCCTCCTAAGGAGGGCTACACCTTC. This translates into CASSLQAYPPKEGYTF.

This chain links TRBV5-5 with TRBJ1-1, with D hard to call. The ends were cut back, 0 bases at V and 0 bases at J, with 6 bases in the middle. Germline loops: CDR1 SGHKS, CDR2 YYEKEE (reference sequence). This CDR3 is built from 14 residues. The CDR3 sequence: CASSLALVNTEAFF. The DNA of the CDR3 is TGTGCCAGCAGCTTGGCCTTGGTGAACACTGAAGCTTTCTTT.

The J gene is TRBJ2-5, the V gene TRBV12-3 or TRBV12-4, with a weak D call TRBD1 (5 bases). V lost 10 bases and J lost 2, with 8 bases in between. The CDR3 extends over 11 amino acids. The CDR3, as DNA: TGTGCCATACAGGCTCAAGAGACCCAGTACTTC. Amino acids: CAIQAQETQYF.

This sequence joins TRBV4-3 and TRBJ1-1, with 9 bases aligning to TRBD1. V shed 0 bases and J 6 bases; nucleotides not matched to a gene: 11. Germline V CDR1 and CDR2: LGHNA, YSLEER. CDR3 size: 17 residues. CDR3 sequence (DNA): TGCGCCAGCAGCCAAGATCGCCCGACAGGGGGTTTTCCTGAAGCTTTCTTT. Encoded protein: CASSQDRPTGGFPEAFF.

The CDR3 sequence: CASSVELGATGELFF. Written as DNA, the CDR3 is TGTGCCAGCAGCGTAGAACTAGGGGCCACCGGGGAGCTGTTTTTT. The gene calls are TRBV9 and TRBJ2-2; D tentatively fits TRBD1 or TRBD2 (5 bases each). The CDR3 sequence is 15 residues long. Germline V gene data show CDR1 as SGDLS and CDR2 as YYNGEE. V lost 0 bases to trimming and J lost 4 bases, with 10 bases between them.

The gene calls are TRBV7-6 and TRBJ2-3; 7 nucleotides agree with TRBD2. CDR3 length: 15 amino acids. The V segment lost 5 bases and the J segment 6 bases; nucleotides outside the gene matches: 11. Germline V lookup: CDR1 SGHVS, CDR2 FNYEAQ. The CDR3 loop is CASSLGGIPGDTQYF. The CDR3 DNA follows: TGTGCCAGCAGCCTGGGAGGGATCCCGGGGGATACGCAGTATTTT.

This chain links TRBV5-1 with TRBJ2-7; D might be TRBD1 or TRBD2, each matching 6 bases. In germline, CDR1 is SGHRS, CDR2 YFSETQ. Trimming shortened V by 4 bases and J by 3 bases, and 14 bases separated the two germline ends. This CDR3 has 14 residues. CDR3 DNA sequence: TGCGCCAGCAGCAATCTAGGGGGGAACTACGAGCAGTACTTC. Translating it yields CASSNLGGNYEQYF.

The V call is TRBV7-9, the J call TRBJ2-1; D gene unclear. V dropped 4 bases and J dropped 0 bases, with 13 bases sitting between them. The CDR3 is 16 residues long. Germline CDR1 reads SEHNR; CDR2 reads FQNEAQ (reference sequence). CDR3 in DNA: TGTGCCAGCAGCTCCAGTAGAGCCCGCTCCTACAATGAGCAGTTCTTC. Its protein product is CASSSSRARSYNEQFF.

This chain uses TRBV6-2 or TRBV6-3 with TRBJ2-1, with TRBD2 as a possible D gene (7 bases). Deletions cut 0 bases from V and 9 bases from J, with 12 bases between. CDR1 is MNHEY, CDR2 SVGEGT, per germline. The length of the CDR3 is 14 residues. CDR3 sequence (DNA): TGTGCCAGCAGTTACTCAGACGGGGGGCCTGAGCAGTTCTTC. This gives the protein CASSYSDGGPEQFF.

CDR3 loop: CAISESGRSAFF. CDR3 DNA sequence: TGTGCCATCAGTGAGTCTGGTAGGTCGGCTTTCTTT. This chain uses TRBV10-3 with TRBJ1-1; D gene uncertain. The germline gives CDR1 ENHRY, CDR2 SYGVKD. Trimming took off 0 bases at V and 11 bases at J, with 10 bases between the two ends. This CDR3 is 12 amino acids long.

V gene TRBV6-6 combines with J gene TRBJ2-7; either TRBD1 or TRBD2 may supply D (5 bases each). CDR3 length: 14 amino acids. With 6 bases removed from V and 5 bases from J, the gap between germline ends came to 17 bases. Germline loops: CDR1 MNHNY, CDR2 SVGAGI (reference sequence). The CDR3 bases are TGTGCCAGCAGACGGACCCTTCAGGGAGACGAGCAGTACTTC. Residues: CASRRTLQGDEQYF.

This chain links TRBV7-9 with TRBJ1-1; the match to TRBD1 covers 8 bases. Per the germline V gene, CDR1 is SEHNR and CDR2 is FQNEAQ (reference sequence). The CDR3 is made up of 13 amino acids. Trimming took 5 bases from V and 4 from J; bases not matched to a gene: 3. The chain's CDR3 is CASSLGTGTEAFF. In DNA, the CDR3 is TGTGCCAGCAGCCTCGGGACAGGCACTGAAGCTTTCTTT.

CDR3 region: CSVEPDGNTGELFF. The CDR3 bases are TGCAGCGTTGAACCGGACGGAAACACCGGGGAGCTGTTTTTT. V gene TRBV29-1 combines with J gene TRBJ2-2; D remains ambiguous. Trimming cost V 2 bases and J 2 bases, with 9 bases left between them. The germline CDR1 and CDR2 sequences are SQVTM and ANQGSEA. CDR3 length: 14 amino acids.